The 26 T cell receptor beta chains listed next were all sequenced from one sample in a study of human T cells and chemical hapten exposure. Time point reported: patch test 3, about 24 weeks after DPC sensitization. Treatment reported: therapeutic diphenylcyclopropenone sensitization with weekly scalp DPC. TCRdb re-called the RACE reads through MiXCR, storing one row per CDR3 protein. This sample has roughly 200,000 distinct CDR3 sequences, with 24% found just once. The sample here was whole blood, taken in connection with sensitization to the hapten diphenylcyclopropenone (DPC). All receptors derive from a woman in her thirties or forties with alopecia areata. Some clones in this sample may be carry-over from other donors' samples.

This clonotype has just a few counts. This chain uses TRBV7-9 with TRBJ1-2; TRBD1 matches at 8 bases. CDR3 length: 17 amino acids. CDR1 and CDR2 (germline): SEHNR, FQNEAQ (reference sequence). Trimming cost V 6 bases and J 4 bases; bases outside gene matches: 16. The CDR3 protein is CASSRSPPDRDFYGYTF. The CDR3 DNA follows: TGTGCCAGCAGTCGCTCCCCCCCGGACAGGGACTTCTATGGCTACACCTTC.

A few counts support this clonotype. The chain carries TRBV29-1 and TRBJ2-7, with D tentatively TRBD2 (5 bases). This CDR3 has 14 amino acids. V dropped 4 bases and J dropped 3 bases, with 16 bases sitting between them. The germline CDR1 and CDR2 sequences are SQVTM and ANQGSEA. The CDR3 protein is CSVAELSGSYEQYF. CDR3 bases: TGCAGCGTTGCTGAGCTATCGGGGAGCTACGAGCAGTACTTC.

The chain links TRBV18 to TRBJ2-1; unclear D gene. Germline CDR1 and CDR2: KGHSH and LQKENI. The CDR3 runs to 13 residues. Trimming shortened V by 0 bases and J by 9 bases, and 9 bases separated the two germline ends. The CDR3 here is CASSPPGSTEQFF. The DNA for the CDR3 is TGTGCCAGCTCACCACCTGGGTCCACTGAGCAGTTCTTC. Variable domain in full (rest from reference TRBV18 and TRBJ2-1): NAGVMQNPRHLVRRRGQEARLRCSPMKGHSHVYWYRQLPEEGLKFMVYLQKENIIDESGMPKERFSAEFPKEGPSILRIQQVVRGDSAAYFCASSPPGSTEQFFGPGTRLTVL.

This clonotype was detected a few times. V and J are TRBV7-2 and TRBJ2-1, with D possibly matching TRBD2 (5 bases). The germline V and J ends were trimmed by 2 bases and 2 bases, with 10 bases remaining between them. Germline V gives CDR1 SGHTA, CDR2 FQGNSA. The CDR3 runs 15 residues. The CDR3 DNA sequence: TGTGCCAGCAGCTTAAAGCGGTTCGCCTACAATGAGCAGTTCTTC. This encodes CASSLKRFAYNEQFF.

The CDR3 nucleotides read TGTGCCAGCTCACCAGAGGACGGAACCCAAGAGACCCAGTACTTC. It codes for CASSPEDGTQETQYF. The genes are TRBV18 and TRBJ2-5; D remains unclear. The CDR3 has 15 amino acids. Germline V lookup: CDR1 KGHSH, CDR2 LQKENI. Trimming shortened V by 2 bases and J by 1 base, and 11 bases separated the two germline ends.

The V call is TRBV7-2, the J call TRBJ2-1; tentative D call: TRBD1 (5 bases). This CDR3 comprises 14 residues. Per the germline V gene, CDR1 is SGHTA and CDR2 is FQGNSA. V lost 6 bases, J lost 2 bases, and 11 bases lay in between. The CDR3 DNA reads TGTGCCAGCAGACCCACAGGTACCTACAATGAGCAGTTCTTC. This codes for CASRPTGTYNEQFF.

This rearrangement joins TRBV20-1 to TRBJ2-2, with D unresolved. Germline CDR1 DFQATT, CDR2 SNEGSKA (reference sequence). Trimming stripped 3 bases from V and 0 bases from J, with 8 bases between. The CDR3 has 14 amino acids. The CDR3 loop is CSASRASNTGELFF. The CDR3 DNA follows: TGCAGTGCTAGCCGGGCGTCGAACACCGGGGAGCTGTTTTTT.

V and J are TRBV4-3 and TRBJ1-1; D not certain. CDR1 is LGHNA, CDR2 YSLEER, per germline. CDR3 length: 14 residues. V was shortened by 1 base and J by 0 bases, with 6 bases between the two germline ends. The CDR3 protein is CASSQGVLNTEAFF. CDR3 bases: TGCGCCAGCAGCCAAGGAGTTTTGAACACTGAAGCTTTCTTT.

This clonotype was detected only a few times. V usage is TRBV20-1 and J usage is TRBJ2-1; D gene ambiguous. Trimming removed 0 bases from V and 6 bases from J, with 9 bases in between. The CDR3 runs 13 residues. Germline-derived CDR1 and CDR2 are DFQATT and SNEGSKA (reference sequence). The CDR3 region has the DNA TGCAGTGCTAGAGATGGACCACGCAATGAGCAGTTCTTC. Translated, it gives CSARDGPRNEQFF.

This clonotype occurred once. The chain combines TRBV12-3 or TRBV12-4 with TRBJ2-7; perhaps TRBD2 as D (6 bases). CDR3 size: 14 residues. V shed 3 bases and J shed 6 bases, with 15 bases lying between them. This CDR3 reads CASSLVGGPAEQYF. In nucleotides, the CDR3 is TGTGCCAGCAGTTTGGTGGGGGGTCCGGCCGAGCAGTACTTC.

This chain links TRBV6-2 or TRBV6-3 with TRBJ2-3, with 9 bases identical to TRBD2. Germline-derived CDR1 and CDR2 are MNHEY and SVGEGT. The trim removed 8 bases at V and 3 bases at J, leaving 3 bases unmatched. The CDR3 is made up of 13 amino acids. The CDR3 DNA reads as TGTGCCAGCCGCCTAGCGGGAACAGATACGCAGTATTTT. Translating gives CASRLAGTDTQYF.

This clonotype was picked up many times. CDR3 region: CASTGYGEAFF. CDR3 bases: TGTGCCAGCACAGGGTACGGTGAAGCTTTCTTT. The chain has TRBV27 and TRBJ1-1; D might be TRBD1 (5 bases). V shed 7 bases and J shed 7 bases, with 10 bases lying between them. The CDR3 contains 11 residues. Germline-derived CDR1 and CDR2 are MNHEY and SMNVEV (reference sequence).

J is TRBJ2-6 and V is TRBV20-1; D call uncertain. This CDR3 has 15 amino acids. From germline, CDR1 is DFQATT and CDR2 SNEGSKA (reference sequence). V shed 1 base and J shed 0 bases, with 7 bases lying between them. The CDR3 loop is CSARVPNSGANVLTF. The CDR3 bases are TGCAGTGCTAGAGTACCGAACTCTGGGGCCAACGTCCTGACTTTC.

This clonotype showed up just a few times. This chain links TRBV20-1 with TRBJ1-1; unclear D gene. V lost 6 bases to trimming and J lost 9 bases, with 20 bases between them. There are 13 residues in the CDR3. Per germline, CDR1 DFQATT and CDR2 SNEGSKA (reference sequence). CDR3 sequence (DNA): TGCAGTGCAAAATTAAGGCAGGACCTAAAAGCTTTCTTT. Its protein is CSAKLRQDLKAFF.

In its sample, this clonotype was seen many times. V and J are TRBV4-3 and TRBJ2-7; 8 bases align to TRBD1. Per germline, CDR1 LGHNA and CDR2 YSLEER. The ends lost 2 bases at V and 4 bases at J; junction bases unmatched: 1. This CDR3 has 13 residues. The DNA of the CDR3 is TGCGCCAGCAGCCAAACAGGGGGATACGAGCAGTACTTC. This sequence encodes CASSQTGGYEQYF.

The rearrangement uses TRBV10-3 and TRBJ1-1; 8 bases align to TRBD1. J lost 4 bases, V lost 5 bases, and 18 bases had no gene match. The CDR3 contains 18 residues. Per the germline V gene, CDR1 is ENHRY and CDR2 is SYGVKD. The CDR3 DNA follows: TGTGCCATCAGTATAAACCGGGCAGGGGGCTCGGTTTCCACTGAAGCTTTCTTT. Protein product: CAISINRAGGSVSTEAFF.

The sample holds a few counts of this clonotype. The rearrangement uses TRBV5-1 and TRBJ2-3, with 7 nucleotides matching TRBD1. Trimming cost V 0 bases and J 5 bases; bases outside gene matches: 6. This CDR3 has 15 amino acids. The germline V gene has CDR1 SGHRS and CDR2 YFSETQ. The CDR3: CASSLGQGRGDTQYF. CDR3 in DNA: TGCGCCAGCAGCTTGGGACAGGGACGGGGAGATACGCAGTATTTT.

The V gene is TRBV5-1, the J gene TRBJ2-7; 10 positions match TRBD2. This CDR3 contains 15 residues. With 10 bases clipped from V and 0 bases from J, the junction kept 10 bases outside the gene matches. Germline values: CDR1 SGHRS, CDR2 YFSETQ. This CDR3 reads CASRVLAGASYEQYF. The CDR3 DNA follows: TGCGCCTCCAGAGTCCTAGCGGGAGCCTCCTACGAGCAGTACTTC.

This chain uses TRBV28 with TRBJ2-7; 12 positions agree with TRBD2. The CDR3 covers 15 residues. With V trimmed by 6 bases and J by 3 bases, 6 bases remained unmatched. Germline loops: CDR1 MDHEN, CDR2 SYDVKM. The CDR3 bases are TGTGCCAGCAGAACTAGCGGGAGGACCCTCTACGAGCAGTACTTC. Protein product: CASRTSGRTLYEQYF.

In its sample, this clonotype was seen many times. In DNA, the CDR3 is TGTGCCAGCTTCGGAGGGGGGGCCTACGAGCAGTACTTC. Protein sequence: CASFGGGAYEQYF. The chain couples TRBV28 to TRBJ2-7, with D perhaps matching TRBD2 (7 bases). In germline, CDR1 is MDHEN, CDR2 SYDVKM. V was pared by 8 bases and J by 2 bases, with 13 bases between. This CDR3 is built from 13 residues.

The CDR3 region is CASSEQGGTEAFF. DNA of the CDR3: TGCGCCAGCAGTGAACAGGGAGGCACTGAAGCTTTCTTT. The V gene is TRBV10-2, the J gene TRBJ1-1, with a possible D match to TRBD1 (6 bases). CDR1 and CDR2 (germline): WSHSY, SAAADI. Trimming stripped 3 bases from V and 4 bases from J, with 9 bases between. The CDR3 runs to 13 residues.

The chain has TRBV2 and TRBJ1-2; a weak D match, TRBD1 (5 bases). The CDR3 has 16 amino acids. V lost 4 bases and J lost 5, with 20 bases in between. The germline V gene encodes CDR1 SNHLY and CDR2 FYNNEI. The CDR3 loop reads CASSVEGMVTSYGYTF. The CDR3 nucleotides read TGTGCCAGCAGTGTGGAGGGGATGGTAACCTCATATGGCTACACCTTC. The whole variable domain, filled in from reference TRBV2 and TRBJ1-2, reads EPEVTQTPSHQVTQMGQEVILRCVPISNHLYFYWYRQILGQKVEFLVSFYNNEISEKSEIFDDQFSVERPDGSNFTLKIRSTKLEDSAMYFCASSVEGMVTSYGYTFGSGTRLTVV.

The chain employs TRBV24-1 and TRBJ1-1, with 8 positions matching TRBD1. The trim removed 4 bases at V and 5 bases at J, leaving 2 bases unmatched. The CDR3 is made up of 13 amino acids. Germline V gene data show CDR1 as KGHDR and CDR2 as SFDVKD. The CDR3 DNA reads as TGTGCCACCAGTGAACACAGGGGGACTGAAGCTTTCTTT. Encoded protein: CATSEHRGTEAFF.

There are a few counts of this clonotype. The chain carries TRBV28 and TRBJ1-5; D is perhaps TRBD1 (6 bases). This CDR3 is built from 14 residues. Germline values: CDR1 MDHEN, CDR2 SYDVKM. Trimming shortened V by 3 bases and J by 7 bases, and 13 bases separated the two germline ends. CDR3 in amino acids: CASSLGAGGQPQHF. CDR3 DNA: TGTGCCAGCAGTTTGGGGGCCGGTGGGCAGCCCCAGCATTTT.

This clonotype was counted only a few times. The chain employs TRBV6-5 and TRBJ2-2, with D hard to call. Germline V gene lookup returns CDR1 MNHEY and CDR2 SVGAGI. CDR3 length equals 14 residues. Trimming shortened V by 2 bases and J by 3 bases, and 7 bases separated the two germline ends. CDR3 DNA sequence: TGTGCCAGCAGTTACGCCAGTTACACCGGGGAGCTGTTTTTT. Its translation is CASSYASYTGELFF.

This chain links TRBV5-1 with TRBJ1-1; D is ambiguous. The CDR3 spans 15 residues. Trimming cost V 4 bases and J 2 bases, with 15 bases left between them. The germline V gene has CDR1 SGHRS and CDR2 YFSETQ. CDR3 residues: CASSVRPRPNTEAFF. CDR3 coding DNA: TGCGCCAGCAGCGTTCGTCCCAGACCAAACACTGAAGCTTTCTTT. Full variable domain (rest looked up from reference TRBV5-1 and TRBJ1-1): KAGVTQTPRYLIKTRGQQVTLSCSPISGHRSVSWYQQTPGQGLQFLFEYFSETQRNKGNFPGRFSGRQFSNSRSEMNVSTLELGDSALYLCASSVRPRPNTEAFFGQGTRLTVV.